This T cell receptor beta chain is from a study of cytotoxic CD8 clonotypes in ibrutinib-treated CLL. Across the whole study: Some 10 relapsed/refractory, approximately 15 treatment-naive; around 18 IGHV unmutated.

The CDR3 runs 13 residues. Germline V lookup: CDR1 SGHTA, CDR2 FQGTGA. Germline trimming cut 3 bases from V and 10 bases from J; bases unmatched to any gene: 8. Some clones are missing from TCRdb's copy, which holds only in-frame ones; the method was immunoSEQ multiplex PCR. The sample shows around 310,000 clones, around four fifths of them seen only once. Genomic DNA (around 2 micrograms) was obtained from cryopreserved PBMCs for construction of TCR beta libraries. The origin of this receptor is a human donor with chronic lymphocytic leukemia. The chain employs TRBV7-3 and TRBJ1-2; 7 nucleotides align to TRBD1. This specimen was PBMCs, taken before ibrutinib treatment. The CDR3 loop reads CASSFGQAEDYTF. The CDR3 bases are TGTGCCAGCAGCTTCGGACAGGCGGAAGACTACACCTTC.